This is a list of T cell receptor beta chains from one sample in a study of Graves' ophthalmopathy and Graves' hyperthyroidism. MiXCR, run by TCRdb on the multiplex PCR reads, gives a single entry per CDR3 protein. This sample has some 380,000 distinct CDR3 sequences, with roughly 14% found just once. The material sequenced was peripheral blood. The receptor set was obtained from a woman younger than 30 with stable Graves' hyperthyroidism. CDR3s leave out the opening cysteine and the closing phenylalanine or tryptophan. Fields, in order: clone size, V gene, CDR3 protein. Expanded clones get a size class; other rows say once, few or many, or leave the size out.

>many|TRBV6-1
ASSELPQGISNQPQH
>-|TRBV6-1
ASSEISLYYGYT
>many|TRBV5-1
ASSFPGADEQY
>many|TRBV24-1
ATSRPSGGNTGELF
>-|TRBV6-5
ASSYTFMTGLNTEAF
>few|TRBV2
ASQGGWNYGYT
>-|TRBV6-1
ASSARDLSSHEQY
>few|TRBV5-1
ASSWDRAYDGYT
>many|TRBV5-1
ASSWGDRGGEQY
>-|TRBV5-1
ASSTLLGEQY
>-|TRBV4-1
ASSRERDQPQH
>-|TRBV9
ASSEAGTGSYEQY
>many|TRBV2
ASTADRSSYEQY
>many|TRBV11-2
ASSLEQLSYEQY
>many|TRBV20-1
SARDTLGLTTDTQY
>many|TRBV12-5
ASGRDVTYEQY
>many|TRBV27
AIRTGNGYT
>many|TRBV24-1
ATSAEEAGTQETQY
>many|TRBV6-5
ASSPVGYGYEQY
>many|TRBV2
ATTQDRADPEAF
>few|TRBV5-6
ASSFQQGYNSPLH
>many|TRBV4-1
ASSQEYTGSRVVYGYT
>many|TRBV6-1
AGSAQGTWDGYT
>many|TRBV14
ASSHLTARARVGANVLT
>many|TRBV28
ASSQPQH
>-|TRBV4-1
ASSPAVGRSPLH
>few|TRBV3-1
ASSQDRGGGREETQY
>many|TRBV7-8
ASSFTGANVLT
>-|TRBV11-2
ASSTGQGAGELF
>-|TRBV7-9
ASSLDRRGRETQY
>many|TRBV20-1
SARGRRSSYNSPLH
>many|TRBV20-1
SAGQRGAETQY
>many|TRBV27
ASSRQGTNTEAF
>-|TRBV7-9
ASSLAQEYGYT
>many|TRBV6-5
ASSYGLAGGLGETQY
>many|TRBV6-5
ASSSPTLSYEQY
>many|TRBV9
ASSVGRQVQETQY
>many|TRBV6-2/TRBV6-3
ASSYRGMMAKNIQY
>many|TRBV11-2
ASSHLPGVSYYQPQH
>many|TRBV2
ASSERTVISNQPQH
>many|TRBV27
ASSLRGDEQY
>many|TRBV6-1
ASSEATAGYGYT
>-|TRBV7-2
ASSSITRFNQPKN
>few|TRBV27
ASSLDMAPPRGKAF
>many|TRBV10-3
AISESLAGSKNANTGELF
>-|TRBV14
ASSHGFGQGRIEAF
>-|TRBV27
ASSLGVPYGYT
>-|TRBV5-1
ASSSAGPQETQY
>many|TRBV13
ASSLGVYPEAF